Listed below are T cell receptor beta chains from one sample, sequenced in a study of blood T cell repertoires in COVID-19. Libraries were prepared by immunoSEQ multiplex PCR; TCRdb keeps only in-frame clonotypes and omits some of them. The table shows about 250,000 clones, with 86% occurring only once. Sequencing was performed on peripheral blood. These TCRs come from a woman at least 80 years old with COVID-19, enrolled during active disease. The CDR3 runs from the conserved cysteine through the conserved F or W. Each record gives: clone size, V gene, J gene, D gene, CDR3 DNA, CDR3 protein. D genes are given only for firm matches. Some rows mark clone size as missing; the rest say once, few, many or name a class of expanded clone.

>.|TRBV11-2|TRBJ1-2|.
TGTGCCAGCAGCTTAGCTTTCAACTATGGCTACACCTTC
CASSLAFNYGYTF
>.|TRBV3-1/TRBV3-2|TRBJ2-3|TRBD2
TGTGCCAGCAGCCTCAGGACTAGCGGGGGGAGCACAGATACGCAGTATTTT
CASSLRTSGGSTDTQYF
>.|TRBV18|TRBJ2-3|TRBD2
TGTGCCAGCTCACCACTCAGCGGGGGGAGCACAGATACGCAGTATTTT
CASSPLSGGSTDTQYF
>once|TRBV15|TRBJ1-2|TRBD1
TGTGCCACCAGCAGAGATACAGGGGGAAATGTCTATGGCTACACCTTC
CATSRDTGGNVYGYTF
>.|TRBV24-1|TRBJ2-2|TRBD1
TGTGCCACCAGTGACCCGGACAGGGAGGACACCGGGGAGCTGTTTTTT
CATSDPDREDTGELFF
>.|TRBV2|TRBJ2-6|TRBD1
TGTGCCAGCTCCCTTCAGGGGGCGCGAGGGGCCAACGTCCTGACTTTC
CASSLQGARGANVLTF
>.|TRBV28|TRBJ1-1|.
TGTGCCAGCAGTCCTCTCCCGGGACAACTGAACACTGAAGCTTTCTTT
CASSPLPGQLNTEAFF
>.|TRBV11-3|TRBJ2-3|TRBD1
TGTGCCAGCAGCTTAGGTACCACAGGGGGTAGCACAGATACGCAGTATTTT
CASSLGTTGGSTDTQYF
>.|TRBV5-1|TRBJ1-1|.
TGCGCCAGCAGCTTTAACAGGGACACTGAAGCTTTCTTT
CASSFNRDTEAFF
>.|TRBV12-2|TRBJ1-1|.
TGTGCAAGTCGCTTCACCGGGACAGGGCCGTCTGAAGCTTTCTTT
CASRFTGTGPSEAFF
>.|TRBV6-6|TRBJ1-2|TRBD1
TGTGCCAGCAGTTCGCCGGACAGGGGGAATGGCTACACCTTC
CASSSPDRGNGYTF
>.|TRBV6-1|TRBJ1-1|.
TGTGCCAGCAGGTGGGAGGGGAACACTGAAGCTTTCTTT
CASRWEGNTEAFF
>.|TRBV10-3|TRBJ2-1|TRBD2
TGTGCCATCACTGCCCCGGGAGGCGGGGGGAGGAATGAGCAGTTCTTC
CAITAPGGGGRNEQFF
>.|TRBV5-4|TRBJ2-3|TRBD2
TGTGCCAGCAGCCGCGGGGGGGACTCCACAGATACGCAGTATTTT
CASSRGGDSTDTQYF
>.|TRBV25-1|TRBJ2-3|.
TGTGCCAGCAGTGGCAGACAGAGCACAGATACGCAGTATTTT
CASSGRQSTDTQYF
>.|TRBV28|TRBJ1-4|TRBD1
TGTGCCAGCAGTCCAGGACAGGGAAAACTGTTTTTT
CASSPGQGKLFF
>.|TRBV27|TRBJ1-2|.
TGTGCCAGCAGGCTTATATCTTTGGAGGGTCGAAGTGGCTACACCTTC
CASRLISLEGRSGYTF
>.|TRBV3-1/TRBV3-2|TRBJ1-1|.
TGTGCCAGCAGCCCTTCCGACAGACGAGCTTTCTTT
CASSPSDRRAFF
>.|TRBV12-3/TRBV12-4|TRBJ2-7|TRBD1
TGTGCCAGCAGTAGGGGGCTCGAGCAGTACTTC
CASSRGLEQYF
>.|TRBV3-1/TRBV3-2|TRBJ2-5|.
TGTGCCAGCAGCCAACGAGCGGCACTCCAAGAGACCCAGTACTTC
CASSQRAALQETQYF
>.|TRBV2|TRBJ1-2|TRBD1
TGTGCCAGCAGGGGATCCGGACAGGGCGGGTATGGCTACACCTTC
CASRGSGQGGYGYTF
>.|TRBV7-9|TRBJ1-2|TRBD1
TGTGCCAGCAGCCGACAGGGAGCCATGGAGGGCTACACCTTC
CASSRQGAMEGYTF
>.|TRBV19|TRBJ1-5|TRBD1
TGTGCCGGGAGTTTCGGGACAGACAATCAGCCCCAGCATTTT
CAGSFGTDNQPQHF
>.|TRBV5-5|TRBJ1-4|.
TGTGCCAGCAGCTTGGCCGTGGCACCAGGTGAAAAACTGTTTTTT
CASSLAVAPGEKLFF
>once|TRBV30|TRBJ1-3|.
TGTGCCTGGATTGCAGATAATAACTCTGGAAACACCATATATTTT
CAWIADNNSGNTIYF
>.|TRBV21-1|TRBJ2-3|.
TGTGCCAGCAGCAACCCGGGGGGCTCGGATACGCAGTATTTT
CASSNPGGSDTQYF